These 21 T cell receptor beta chains originate from one sample sequenced in a study of shared clonotypes between healthy human individuals. Sequencing was performed with immunoSEQ multiplex PCR; in TCRdb, only in-frame clones are kept and a portion is missing. There are millions of clones in the sample; 80% to 95% occur only once, and around 0.4% lies in the top ten. Sequenced sample: naive CD4+ T cells from PBMCs. As to subset: CD45RA+ positively selected. All receptors come from a man aged 18 to 29 in good health. Some clones in this sample may be carry-over from other donors' samples.

The chain recombines TRBV7-3 with TRBJ2-1; 8 bases align to TRBD2. Per germline, CDR1 SGHTA and CDR2 FQGTGA. Losses at the gene ends were 9 bases for V and 2 bases for J; bases not matched to a gene: 6. This CDR3 has 14 amino acids. The CDR3 sequence: CASPSGPTYNEQFF. As DNA, the CDR3 is TGTGCCAGTCCTAGCGGGCCAACCTACAATGAGCAGTTCTTC.

This clone was seen only a few times. The chain uses TRBV10-3 and TRBJ1-5, with a possible D match to TRBD1 (6 bases). V gave up 10 bases and J gave up 3 bases, with 13 bases separating them. This CDR3 contains 13 residues. Germline CDR1 is ENHRY and CDR2 is SYGVKD. The CDR3: CATRDIDNQPQHF. CDR3 bases: TGTGCCACCCGGGACATTGACAATCAGCCCCAGCATTTT.

This clone was counted once. The J gene is TRBJ2-2, the V gene TRBV5-1, with D hard to call. The CDR3 is made up of 13 amino acids. Trimming took off 4 bases at V and 5 bases at J, with 9 bases between the two ends. CDR1 is SGHRS and CDR2 is YFSETQ in the germline V gene. The CDR3 sequence: CASSPASTGELFF. The CDR3 bases are TGCGCCAGCAGCCCGGCTAGTACCGGGGAGCTGTTTTTT.

J is TRBJ2-2 and V is TRBV11-2; the D is unclear. Germline CDR1 is SGHAT and CDR2 is FQNNGV. V was shortened by 3 bases and J by 1 base, with 6 bases between the two germline ends. The CDR3 is 14 residues long. The CDR3 DNA follows: TGTGCCAGCAGCTTCGCCGTGAACACCGGGGAGCTGTTTTTT. This encodes CASSFAVNTGELFF.

This clone was counted between two and nine times. Within the sample, other DNA sequences also encode this same CDR3. This chain connects TRBV6-5 to TRBJ2-7; 7 bases are a match to TRBD1. Germline lookup yields CDR1 MNHEY and CDR2 SVGAGI. This CDR3 has 14 residues. The ends lost 0 bases at V and 2 bases at J; junction bases unmatched: 1. As DNA, the CDR3 is TGTGCCAGCAGTTACTCGGGACAGACCTACGAGCAGTACTTC. This gives the protein CASSYSGQTYEQYF.

The J gene is TRBJ2-1, the V gene TRBV7-9, with 8 bases aligning to TRBD1. The V segment lost 2 bases and the J segment 5 bases; nucleotides outside the gene matches: 8. The CDR3 spans 16 residues. Per the germline V gene, CDR1 is SEHNR and CDR2 is FQNEAQ (reference sequence). CDR3 in DNA: TGTGCCAGCAGCTTAAGCAGGGGGCTAGGGGACAATGAGCAGTTCTTC. This translates into CASSLSRGLGDNEQFF.

The chain uses TRBV19 and TRBJ1-2; D remains ambiguous. Germline-derived CDR1 and CDR2 are LNHDA and SQIVND (reference sequence). The CDR3 consists of 13 residues. V lost 8 bases to trimming and J lost 3 bases, with 13 bases between them. This CDR3 is CASSEGPDYGYTF. CDR3 nucleotide sequence: TGTGCCAGTTCAGAGGGTCCCGACTATGGCTACACCTTC. The whole variable domain, filled in from reference TRBV19 and TRBJ1-2, reads DGGITQSPKYLFRKEGQNVTLSCEQNLNHDAMYWYRQDPGQGLRLIYYSQIVNDFQKGDIAEGYSVSREKKESFPLTVTSAQKNPTAFYLCASSEGPDYGYTFGSGTRLTVV.

The chain combines TRBV7-3 with TRBJ2-5, with D uncertain. Deletions cut 5 bases from V and 1 base from J, with 14 bases between. Germline V lookup: CDR1 SGHTA, CDR2 FQGTGA. This CDR3 has 15 amino acids. CDR3 in amino acids: CASSRAAAGQETQYF. The CDR3 nucleotides read TGTGCCAGCAGCCGCGCCGCAGCAGGCCAAGAGACCCAGTACTTC.

The chain uses TRBV5-4 and TRBJ2-3; a weak D match, TRBD1 (6 bases). The CDR3 totals 14 residues. The V end was cut by 4 bases, the J end by 0 bases, with 9 bases between. From germline, CDR1 is SGHNT and CDR2 YYREEE (reference sequence). The CDR3 loop reads CASSRTASTDTQYF. CDR3 coding DNA: TGTGCCAGCAGCCGGACAGCTAGCACAGATACGCAGTATTTT.

The chain carries TRBV4-1 and TRBJ1-2; 8 nucleotides line up with TRBD1. The V gene end was trimmed by 4 bases and the J gene end by 0 bases; junction bases not matched to a gene: 13. Germline assignment: CDR1 MGHRA and CDR2 YSYEKL. The CDR3 is 18 residues long. In DNA form, the CDR3 reads TGCGCCAGCAGCCTAAATGGGCAGGGGGCCCCTTCTAACTATGGCTACACCTTC. This gives the protein CASSLNGQGAPSNYGYTF.

The rearrangement uses TRBV7-9 and TRBJ1-1; D is ambiguous. With 5 bases removed from V and 2 bases from J, the gap between germline ends came to 12 bases. The germline CDR1 and CDR2 sequences are SEHNR and FQNEAQ (reference sequence). There are 14 residues in the CDR3. This chain's CDR3 is CASSRAGSNTEAFF. The CDR3 DNA reads as TGTGCCAGCAGCCGGGCGGGTTCCAACACTGAAGCTTTCTTT.

The V and J genes are TRBV6-5 and TRBJ2-3; TRBD2 agrees at 13 bases. Per the germline V gene, CDR1 is MNHEY and CDR2 is SVGAGI. The CDR3 is made up of 14 amino acids. The junction had 5 bases not matched to a gene; V was cut back by 6 bases and J by 8 bases. The CDR3, as DNA: TGTGCCAGCAGCACTAGCGGGAGGGGGGGTACGCAGTATTTT. Its protein is CASSTSGRGGTQYF.

The chain joins TRBV7-3 to TRBJ2-3, with unresolved D. Deletions cut 1 base from V and 5 bases from J, with 4 bases between. Germline V gene sequence: CDR1 SGHTA, CDR2 FQGTGA. The CDR3 covers 12 residues. This CDR3 reads CASSLNVDTQYF. As DNA, the CDR3 is TGTGCCAGCAGCTTAAACGTAGATACGCAGTATTTT. The full variable domain, in which reference TRBV7-3 and TRBJ2-3 provide the parts outside the CDR3, is GAGVSQTPSNKVTEKGKYVELRCDPISGHTALYWYRQSLGQGPEFLIYFQGTGAADDSGLPNDRFFAVRPEGSVSTLKIQRTERGDSAVYLCASSLNVDTQYFGPGTRLTVL.

The V call is TRBV7-8, the J call TRBJ1-5; D remains ambiguous. Trimming took off 1 base at V and 3 bases at J, with 13 bases between the two ends. From germline, CDR1 is SGHVS and CDR2 FQNEAQ. This CDR3 is built from 16 residues. CDR3 sequence (DNA): TGTGCCAGCAGCTTAGAACGGGCTGGAGCCAATCAGCCCCAGCATTTT. This encodes CASSLERAGANQPQHF.

J is TRBJ1-2 and V is TRBV5-6; no firm D call. The germline V and J ends were trimmed by 4 bases and 7 bases, with 11 bases remaining between them. The germline V gene has CDR1 SGHDT and CDR2 YYEEEE. This CDR3 comprises 12 residues. CDR3 protein: CASSPGGPGYTF. The CDR3 bases are TGTGCCAGCAGCCCCGGCGGTCCTGGCTACACCTTC.

CDR3 nucleotide sequence: TGTGCCAGCACGAGGGGGGACAATAACTATGGCTACACCTTC. This gives the protein CASTRGDNNYGYTF. The genes are TRBV6-1 and TRBJ1-2, with D tentatively TRBD1 (6 bases). This CDR3 region has 14 residues. V dropped 7 bases and J dropped 1 base, with 13 bases sitting between them. The germline V gene has CDR1 MNHNS and CDR2 SASEGT.

In its sample, this clone was seen a few times. The J gene is TRBJ1-1, the V gene TRBV19; D possibly corresponds to TRBD1 (6 bases). This CDR3 contains 14 residues. Germline CDR1 and CDR2: LNHDA and SQIVND (reference sequence). V lost 5 bases and J lost 4, with 14 bases in between. CDR3 bases: TGTGCCAGTAGTCGGGGGGGCAAGGGCACTGAAGCTTTCTTT. Its translation is CASSRGGKGTEAFF.

Concerning this clone: Other DNA sequences from this sample encode an identical CDR3 as well. The J gene is TRBJ1-5, the V gene TRBV5-1; perhaps TRBD1 as D (6 bases). V lost 4 bases to trimming and J lost 7 bases, with 15 bases between them. In germline, CDR1 is SGHRS, CDR2 YFSETQ. CDR3 length equals 14 residues. For the CDR3, the DNA is TGCGCCAGCAGCCTTCAGGGGACCGGCCAGCCCCAGCATTTT. Its protein product is CASSLQGTGQPQHF.

V is TRBV5-5 and J is TRBJ2-2; D ambiguous. The CDR3 is 12 amino acids. Germline V lookup: CDR1 SGHKS, CDR2 YYEKEE (reference sequence). Deletions cut 4 bases from V and 5 bases from J, with 6 bases between. The CDR3 reads CASSRRTGELFF. The CDR3 DNA follows: TGTGCCAGCAGCCGTCGGACCGGGGAGCTGTTTTTT.

On this clone: Mismatch with germline at one junction end may stem from a read error. The chain joins TRBV6-1 to TRBJ1-1; D is possibly TRBD1 (5 bases). Per germline, CDR1 MNHNS and CDR2 SASEGT. This CDR3 has 13 amino acids. The CDR3 loop is CASTEQAGTEAFF. The CDR3 DNA sequence: TGTGCCAGCACTGAACAGGCGGGCACTGAAGCTTTCTTT.

The chain carries TRBV28 and TRBJ1-2; 8 nucleotides align to TRBD1. V shed 5 bases and J 3 bases; nucleotides not matched to a gene: 5. This CDR3 comprises 14 residues. From germline, CDR1 is MDHEN and CDR2 SYDVKM. The CDR3 sequence: CASSQGQADYGYTF. The CDR3 nucleotides read TGTGCCAGCAGTCAGGGACAGGCCGACTATGGCTACACCTTC.